Presented here are 19 T cell receptor beta chains from one specimen sequenced in a study of regulatory T cells in long-lasting Graves disease. Library construction for TCR beta used iRepertoire HTBI primers and Arm-PCR of CDR3 regions. One entry per CDR3 protein, called by TCRdb with MiXCR from the multiplex PCR reads. The repertoire holds a few hundred thousand distinct CDR3 sequences, with 22% as singletons. The sample's time point: persistent/refractory GD, antithyroid drugs over 5 years with positive TRAb. PBMCs were the source of the RNA used for TCR sequencing. Material: peripheral blood mononuclear cells (PBMCs), obtained when the disease was refractory, from a patient treated with antithyroid drugs. These receptors were collected from a female donor with Graves disease.

The V call is TRBV12-3 or TRBV12-4, the J call TRBJ2-1, with D uncertain. Trimming pared 5 bases from V and 2 bases from J, leaving 19 bases between. This CDR3 has 17 amino acids. CDR3 nucleotides: TGTGCCAGCAGTCCCTCGCGACGTGGTCAACCCTACAATGAGCAGTTCTTC. Translated: CASSPSRRGQPYNEQFF.

The rearrangement joins TRBV5-1 to TRBJ2-5; 10 nucleotides align to TRBD2. The CDR3 consists of 14 residues. Trimming removed 5 bases from V and 5 bases from J; junction bases left unmatched: 6. CDR1 SGHRS and CDR2 YFSETQ come from the germline V gene. The CDR3 spells CASSPTSGVETQYF. The CDR3 region has the DNA TGCGCCAGCAGTCCAACTAGCGGGGTGGAGACCCAGTACTTC.

This chain joins TRBV12-3 or TRBV12-4 and TRBJ2-3; no definite D call. The CDR3 spans 14 residues. Trimming took off 6 bases at V and 6 bases at J, with 16 bases between the two ends. CDR3 sequence reads: CASSKATGTDTQYF. The CDR3 DNA follows: TGTGCCAGCAGCAAGGCAACCGGAACGGATACGCAGTATTTT.

This clonotype was seen repeatedly, ten times or more. This chain links TRBV28 with TRBJ1-2; D is undetermined. The V end lost 3 bases, the J end lost 7 bases, and 12 bases lay between the germline ends. CDR1 is MDHEN and CDR2 is SYDVKM in the germline V gene. The CDR3 spans 13 residues. The CDR3 DNA sequence: TGTGCCAGCAGTTTTGAGGGATGGGGTGGCTACACCTTC. Amino acid sequence: CASSFEGWGGYTF.

This clonotype was seen ten or more times. The chain employs TRBV6-1 and TRBJ2-5; maybe TRBD1 (7 bases). The CDR3 is 14 residues long. V gave up 6 bases and J gave up 1 base, with 12 bases separating them. From germline, CDR1 is MNHNS and CDR2 SASEGT. As DNA, the CDR3 is TGTGCCAGCAGCCCCCAGGGGGGCCAAGAGACCCAGTACTTC. Amino acids: CASSPQGGQETQYF.

The chain combines TRBV20-1 with TRBJ1-5; the D gene is possibly TRBD1 (5 bases). The germline V and J ends were trimmed by 3 bases and 1 base, with 22 bases remaining between them. Per germline, CDR1 DFQATT and CDR2 SNEGSKA (reference sequence). CDR3 length equals 18 residues. The DNA for the CDR3 is TGCAGTGCTAGTGGACTTGGGGGTGGGACGTGGAGCAATCAGCCCCAGCATTTT. This translates into CSASGLGGGTWSNQPQHF.

The V call is TRBV28, the J call TRBJ2-7; D is possibly TRBD2 (6 bases). CDR1 and CDR2 from the germline V gene are MDHEN and SYDVKM. With 3 bases removed from V and 0 bases from J, the gap between germline ends came to 12 bases. The CDR3 is made up of 15 amino acids. CDR3 protein: CASSFWGRSSYEQYF. The DNA for the CDR3 is TGTGCCAGCAGTTTTTGGGGGAGGAGCTCCTACGAGCAGTACTTC.

The chain recombines TRBV28 with TRBJ2-6, with D perhaps matching TRBD2 (5 bases). The germline V and J ends were trimmed by 7 bases and 3 bases, with 13 bases remaining between them. The CDR3 consists of 15 residues. Germline values: CDR1 MDHEN, CDR2 SYDVKM. CDR3 sequence reads: CASNEARGGANVLTF. DNA of the CDR3: TGTGCCAGCAACGAAGCCCGGGGTGGGGCCAACGTCCTGACTTTC.

With regard to this clonotype: One end of the junction is discordant with germline, which a read error may explain. The gene calls are TRBV18 and TRBJ2-7, with D possibly being TRBD1 (5 bases). Germline CDR1 KGHSH, CDR2 LQKENI. CDR3 length: 11 amino acids. The CDR3 loop is CASSPGQGRHF. The CDR3 bases are TGTGCCAGCTCACCAGGGCAGGGAAGGCACTTC.

Notes on this clonotype: A much bigger clone sits one base away, suggesting this may be a read error. The CDR3 is CVSSAPDRNYGYTF. The CDR3 DNA reads TGTGTCAGCAGTGCCCCAGACAGGAACTATGGCTACACCTTC. This chain uses TRBV6-1 with TRBJ1-2; tentative D call: TRBD1 (6 bases). The germline V gene has CDR1 MNHNS and CDR2 SASEGT. This CDR3 contains 14 residues.

This clonotype was seen many times. This rearrangement joins TRBV24-1 to TRBJ1-5; the D is unclear. Germline V gene lookup returns CDR1 KGHDR and CDR2 SFDVKD. The CDR3 length is 14 residues. Trimming took off 4 bases at V and 1 base at J, with 7 bases between the two ends. This CDR3 is CATSELDSNQPQHF. The CDR3 bases are TGTGCCACCAGTGAATTGGACAGCAATCAGCCCCAGCATTTT.

The chain couples TRBV7-2 to TRBJ2-7; 7 bases map to TRBD2. This CDR3 comprises 13 residues. Germline lookup yields CDR1 SGHTA and CDR2 FQGNSA. With V trimmed by 2 bases and J by 7 bases, 5 bases remained unmatched. CDR3 sequence (DNA): TGTGCCAGCAGCTTAAAGCGGGAAGATGAGCAGTACTTC. The encoded protein is CASSLKREDEQYF.

This clonotype has ten or more counts. The chain joins TRBV28 to TRBJ2-7; a possible D gene is TRBD2 (5 bases). Germline V CDR1 and CDR2: MDHEN, SYDVKM. The CDR3 length is 15 residues. V lost 3 bases to trimming and J lost 0 bases, with 12 bases between them. DNA for the CDR3: TGTGCCAGCAGTTTTGATGCGAGCGGCTCCTACGAGCAGTACTTC. It encodes CASSFDASGSYEQYF.

Details on this clonotype: A much larger clone is a single base away; this may be a read error. The chain joins TRBV6-2 or TRBV6-3 to TRBJ1-1; D is perhaps TRBD1 (5 bases). The V gene lost 6 bases and the J gene lost 6 bases, with 17 bases spanning the gap. Germline CDR1 MNHEY, CDR2 SVGEGT. The CDR3 is 14 amino acids. The CDR3 sequence is CASRNYRDDAEAFF. CDR3 nucleotides: TGTGCCAGCAGGAATTACCGGGACGACGCTGAAGCTTTCTTT.

The chain links TRBV10-3 to TRBJ2-2; a possible D gene is TRBD1 (5 bases). Germline-derived CDR1 and CDR2 are ENHRY and SYGVKD. The CDR3 covers 15 residues. Deletions cut 3 bases from V and 5 bases from J, with 13 bases between. This CDR3 is CAISDGQGGTGELFF. CDR3 nucleotide sequence: TGTGCCATCAGTGATGGGCAGGGTGGAACCGGGGAGCTGTTTTTT.

This clonotype was counted ten times or more. V usage is TRBV12-3 or TRBV12-4 and J usage is TRBJ1-1; D may be TRBD1 (6 bases). The CDR3 runs 14 residues. The V gene lost 4 bases and the J gene lost 3 bases, with 12 bases spanning the gap. The CDR3 is CASSSRGADTEAFF. Here the CDR3 DNA reads TGTGCCAGCAGTTCGCGGGGGGCGGACACTGAAGCTTTCTTT.

This clonotype turned up a few times. The rearrangement uses TRBV24-1 and TRBJ1-1, with 7 bases fitting TRBD1. This CDR3 is built from 16 residues. V shed 2 bases, J shed 0 bases, and the junction held 5 bases outside the gene matches. Germline lookup yields CDR1 KGHDR and CDR2 SFDVKD. This CDR3 reads CATSDSTGDMNTEAFF. Here the CDR3 DNA reads TGTGCCACCAGTGATTCCACAGGGGACATGAACACTGAAGCTTTCTTT.

Concerning this clonotype: A read error is possible here, since a much larger clone lies one base away. The rearrangement uses TRBV29-1 and TRBJ1-1; D gene ambiguous. This CDR3 contains 11 residues. The ends were cut back, 3 bases at V and 1 base at J, with 3 bases in the middle. CDR1 is SQVTM, CDR2 ANQGSEA, per germline. The CDR3 reads CSVEENTEAFF. In DNA, the CDR3 is TGCAGCGTTGAGGAGAACACTGAAGCTTTCTTT.

The chain uses TRBV5-1 and TRBJ2-2, with 7 bases lining up with TRBD2. V trimming: 2 bases; J trimming: 3 bases; junction bases outside the gene matches: 4. Germline values: CDR1 SGHRS, CDR2 YFSETQ. The CDR3 extends over 15 amino acids. CDR3 sequence: CASSFSGGDTGELFF. The CDR3 DNA reads TGCGCCAGCAGCTTTTCGGGGGGTGACACCGGGGAGCTGTTTTTT.